Below, one TCR beta chain is given with its context. The specificity of this receptor is unknown. No much larger clone exists at a distance of one base, and base qualities are not known. The immunoSEQ Assay, a bias-controlled multiplex PCR, was used to amplify TCRbeta CDR3 regions from genomic DNA. The original methods were these. The number of nucleated cells in each sample was estimated by amplification of reference gene primers within the assay. To quantify the absolute abundance of each unique TCRbeta CDR3 rearrangement, sequence reads were collapsed and filtered. For each sample, productive Simpson clonality was calculated by taking the square root of Simpson's diversity index across productive rearrangements. TCRdb took over this immuneACCESS table, retaining in-frame rearrangements with V and J assigned. Such tables are incomplete; in checked studies, under half of the missing clones stem from an unresolved V gene, and the remainder is unexplained. Clonal size and the V and J genes are those of that table, whereas D and trimming came from the DNA. The sample yields 350,000 to 400,000 clones; about 89% were counted once. 0.8% to 0.9% of the sample is held by the ten biggest clonotypes.

This specimen comes from a study of blood T cell repertoires in COVID-19 (dated by TCRdb to about 2020). Turning to the overall study: Collaborator samples came from the United States, Italy and Spain and covered acute and convalescent phases of COVID-19. The material from the prospective study consisted of cDNA or gDNA derived from T cells, B-cell-depleted T cells, or PBMCs. Deeply sampled blood TCRbeta repertoires from subjects exposed to, actively infected with, or recovered from COVID-19 were included in the dataset. The repertoires were released in a freely available public database intended as a resource for research on the immune response to SARS-CoV-2. Samples came from the ongoing ImmuneRACE study (first 160 participants) plus 1,254 subjects from 6 global collaborators. A de-identified subject ID, COVID-19 status, age in years and sex were almost always included in the sample metadata. Where HLA class I and class II types were available, the types were taken from metadata supplied by the sample provider, not from assay-based typing. What the research found in general, with its limitations: The amount of clinical and demographic metadata varied by source and participant and was provided uncurated.

In the prospective study, participants were about 18 to 89 years old, resided in around 25 geographic areas of the United States, and were enrolled through a virtual design. Cohort assignment in the prospective study relied on participant-reported clinical history from a screening survey and a study questionnaire. Exposed participants were defined as having been in contact with someone with a PCR-confirmed or clinician-diagnosed COVID-19 case within 2 weeks of study entry. Mobile phlebotomists in the prospective study collected whole blood, serum and a nasopharyngeal or oropharyngeal swab from every participant. Additional blood draws and questionnaires over an approximately 2-month period could optionally be provided by prospective study participants. Prospective study blood samples were shipped either frozen or at room temperature before DNA extraction. The CDR3 runs 13 amino acids, cysteine and phenylalanine included. Here the CDR3 DNA is all that survives: 39 bases in frame from base 1. From the germline V gene, CDR1 is SQVTM and CDR2 is ANQGSEA. V is pared back by 6 bases and J by 5 bases, with 15 bases lying between the germline termini.

Recombination linked TRBV29-1 to TRBJ2-3; TRBD2 is a possible D gene, resting on 5 matching bases. The sequence came from a woman aged 40 to 55 who had been exposed to COVID-19. Sequenced sample: PBMCs or T cells enriched from blood (not recorded which). The sequence in DNA is TGCAGCGTACTAGGGCGCGTTATAGATACGCAGTATTTT. This codes for CSVLGRVIDTQYF.